These T cell receptor beta chains were read from a single sample in a study of blood T cell repertoires in COVID-19. Clones were read by immunoSEQ multiplex PCR, and TCRdb kept only the in-frame ones, dropping some. The sample consists of about 240,000 clones, around 88% of them appearing once. The sequenced material came from peripheral blood. These receptors all stem from a man older than 75 with acute or convalescent COVID-19. Both conserved end residues are part of each CDR3. D genes are given only for firm matches. Clone size is shown for a subset of rows, as once, few, many or a class of expanded clone.

D gene: NA; clone size: NA; J gene: TRBJ2-5; CDR3 length: 15; V gene: TRBV7-3; CDR3 DNA: TGTGCCAGCAGCTTATTGGGAGGCGTACAAGAGACCCAGTACTTC; CDR3 protein: CASSLLGGVQETQYF
D gene: TRBD1; clone size: NA; J gene: TRBJ1-2; CDR3 length: 13; V gene: TRBV11-2; CDR3 DNA: TGTGCCAGCAGCTCCGGACAGGGGTATGGCTACACCTTC; CDR3 protein: CASSSGQGYGYTF
D gene: TRBD1; clone size: NA; J gene: TRBJ1-1; CDR3 length: 15; V gene: TRBV5-1; CDR3 DNA: TGCGCCAGCAGTCCCAGACAGGGCCCGAACACTGAAGCTTTCTTT; CDR3 protein: CASSPRQGPNTEAFF
D gene: NA; clone size: NA; J gene: TRBJ1-1; CDR3 length: 13; V gene: TRBV3-1/TRBV3-2; CDR3 DNA: TGTGCCAGCAGCCAAGGGGGGGGCACTGAAGCTTTCTTT; CDR3 protein: CASSQGGGTEAFF
D gene: TRBD1; clone size: NA; J gene: TRBJ2-5; CDR3 length: 15; V gene: TRBV9; CDR3 DNA: TGTGCCAGCAGCGTAGGAGGACAGGGGGGCGAGACCCAGTACTTC; CDR3 protein: CASSVGGQGGETQYF
D gene: NA; clone size: NA; J gene: TRBJ1-5; CDR3 length: 15; V gene: TRBV15; CDR3 DNA: TGTGCCACCAGCAGAGAAAACAGGGACCAACAGCCCCAGCATTTT; CDR3 protein: CATSRENRDQQPQHF
D gene: NA; clone size: few; J gene: TRBJ2-2; CDR3 length: 16; V gene: TRBV5-4; CDR3 DNA: TGTGCCAGCAGGCCAGGTGGGAGCGTTGACACCGGGGAGCTGTTTTTT; CDR3 protein: CASRPGGSVDTGELFF
D gene: TRBD1; clone size: NA; J gene: TRBJ1-2; CDR3 length: 15; V gene: TRBV5-1; CDR3 DNA: TGCGCCAGCAGCTTGGGGGACAGGGGGAACTATGGCTACACCTTC; CDR3 protein: CASSLGDRGNYGYTF
D gene: TRBD1; clone size: NA; J gene: TRBJ1-6; CDR3 length: 15; V gene: TRBV25-1; CDR3 DNA: TGTGCCAGCAGTCAATCGACAGGGCGCACTTCACCCCTCCACTTT; CDR3 protein: CASSQSTGRTSPLHF
D gene: NA; clone size: once; J gene: TRBJ1-5; CDR3 length: 19; V gene: TRBV6-1; CDR3 DNA: TGTGCCAGCAGTGAAGCGCGGGAACAGACCTACTATAGCAATCAGCCCCAGCATTTT; CDR3 protein: CASSEAREQTYYSNQPQHF
D gene: NA; clone size: NA; J gene: TRBJ2-5; CDR3 length: 12; V gene: TRBV6-6; CDR3 DNA: TGTGCCAGCAGTCCGGGACAAGAGACCCAGTACTTC; CDR3 protein: CASSPGQETQYF
D gene: TRBD1; clone size: NA; J gene: TRBJ1-3; CDR3 length: 13; V gene: TRBV6-5; CDR3 DNA: TGTGCCAGCATTCAGGGGGCGAGAAACACCATATATTTT; CDR3 protein: CASIQGARNTIYF
D gene: TRBD1; clone size: NA; J gene: TRBJ1-4; CDR3 length: 16; V gene: TRBV2; CDR3 DNA: TGTGCCAGCAGTGATAGCTGGAGGGGGCTGGCTGGAAAACTGTTTTTT; CDR3 protein: CASSDSWRGLAGKLFF
D gene: TRBD2; clone size: NA; J gene: TRBJ2-5; CDR3 length: 16; V gene: TRBV5-5; CDR3 DNA: TGTGCCAGCAGCTTCGGACTAGCGGGGGGGCTAGAGACCCAGTACTTC; CDR3 protein: CASSFGLAGGLETQYF
D gene: NA; clone size: NA; J gene: TRBJ1-2; CDR3 length: 13; V gene: TRBV6-5; CDR3 DNA: TGTGCCAGCAAAAGGGAGGCAATCTATGGCTACACCTTC; CDR3 protein: CASKREAIYGYTF
D gene: TRBD1; clone size: NA; J gene: TRBJ1-5; CDR3 length: 16; V gene: TRBV18; CDR3 DNA: TGTGCCAGCTCACCGGGACAGGGGCCGCCCAATCAGCCCCAGCATTTT; CDR3 protein: CASSPGQGPPNQPQHF
D gene: TRBD1; clone size: NA; J gene: TRBJ1-6; CDR3 length: 14; V gene: TRBV5-1; CDR3 DNA: TGCGCCAGCAGCTTGGCGACAGGGGTGTCACCCCTCCACTTT; CDR3 protein: CASSLATGVSPLHF
D gene: NA; clone size: NA; J gene: TRBJ2-1; CDR3 length: 15; V gene: TRBV9; CDR3 DNA: TGTGCCAGCAGCGTAGGGGGCGGGACCTACAATGAGCAGTTCTTC; CDR3 protein: CASSVGGGTYNEQFF
D gene: TRBD1; clone size: once; J gene: TRBJ1-5; CDR3 length: 13; V gene: TRBV27; CDR3 DNA: TGTGCCAGCAGTCCCGGGACAGATCAGCCCCAGCATTTT; CDR3 protein: CASSPGTDQPQHF
D gene: NA; clone size: NA; J gene: TRBJ2-1; CDR3 length: 13; V gene: TRBV12-3/TRBV12-4; CDR3 DNA: TGTGCCAGCAGCCAGACTGGCTACAATGAGCAGTTCTTC; CDR3 protein: CASSQTGYNEQFF
D gene: TRBD1; clone size: NA; J gene: TRBJ1-2; CDR3 length: 14; V gene: TRBV19; CDR3 DNA: TGTGCCAGTAGCCCGACAGGGACATTCCATGGCTACACCTTC; CDR3 protein: CASSPTGTFHGYTF
D gene: TRBD1; clone size: NA; J gene: TRBJ1-6; CDR3 length: 15; V gene: TRBV3-1/TRBV3-2; CDR3 DNA: TGTGCCAGCAGCCAAGGACAGGGCTTAAGTTCACCCCTCCACTTT; CDR3 protein: CASSQGQGLSSPLHF
D gene: NA; clone size: NA; J gene: TRBJ2-1; CDR3 length: 13; V gene: TRBV7-2; CDR3 DNA: TGTGCCAGCAGCTCAAACATGGGGGGTGAGCAGTTCTTC; CDR3 protein: CASSSNMGGEQFF
D gene: TRBD2; clone size: once; J gene: TRBJ2-1; CDR3 length: 17; V gene: TRBV4-3; CDR3 DNA: TGCGCCAGCAGCCATTTAGCGGGGGACATCTCCTACAATGAGCAGTTCTTC; CDR3 protein: CASSHLAGDISYNEQFF
D gene: NA; clone size: few; J gene: TRBJ1-5; CDR3 length: 14; V gene: TRBV3-1/TRBV3-2; CDR3 DNA: TGTGCCAGCAGCCTCCGGAGCGATGGTCAGCCCCAGCATTTT; CDR3 protein: CASSLRSDGQPQHF
D gene: TRBD1; clone size: NA; J gene: TRBJ2-2; CDR3 length: 16; V gene: TRBV5-4; CDR3 DNA: TGTGCCAGCAGCTTCGGTGAGGGGGCGGGCACCGGGGAGCTGTTTTTT; CDR3 protein: CASSFGEGAGTGELFF